This record concerns one T cell receptor beta chain sequence. The protocol was immunoSEQ multiplex PCR, while the TCRdb copy is restricted to in-frame clones and leaves out a portion. The sample yields 150,000 to 200,000 clones, roughly 77% seen once. The record originates from a study of blood T cell repertoires in COVID-19. For the study at large: PBMCs, B-cell-depleted T cells, or T cells provided the cDNA or gDNA that made up the material.

Trimming at V came to 6 bases and at J to 9 bases, leaving 8 bases not matched to a gene. This CDR3 spans 15 amino acids. Germline CDR1 SGHTA, CDR2 FQGNSA. The J gene is TRBJ2-1, the V gene TRBV7-2; TRBD2 aligns across 13 bases. The sample comprised peripheral blood. The TCR sequence derives from a man between 65 and 85 years old with active or convalescent COVID-19. CDR3 nucleotide sequence: TGTGCCAGCAGGGTACTAGCGGGGGGGTTGGGTGAGCAGTTCTTC. This codes for CASRVLAGGLGEQFF.